These 26 T cell receptor beta chains share one sample of origin, sequenced in a study of human T cells and chemical hapten exposure. Time point denoted: pre-sensitization, week 0. Treatment described: therapeutic diphenylcyclopropenone sensitization with weekly scalp DPC. TCRdb reprocessed the RACE reads with MiXCR, giving one entry per CDR3 protein. The sample holds about 350,000 distinct CDR3 sequences, 4.5% to 5.5% seen once. The sequenced sample was whole blood, obtained in connection with sensitization to the hapten diphenylcyclopropenone (DPC). Receptors were obtained from a woman aged 18-29 years with alopecia areata. Some clones in this sample may be carry-over from other donors' samples.

This clonotype has a handful of counts. The chain links TRBV7-2 to TRBJ1-2; D is undetermined. The V gene's germline CDR1 is SGHTA and CDR2 FQGNSA. Trimming took 5 bases from V and 4 from J, leaving 17 bases between them. The CDR3 is made up of 15 amino acids. The CDR3, as DNA: TGTGCCAGCAGCCCCTCAGGCCCATCCCTCTATGGCTACACCTTC. Translation gives CASSPSGPSLYGYTF. Variable domain in full (rest from reference TRBV7-2 and TRBJ1-2): GAGVSQSPSNKVTEKGKDVELRCDPISGHTALYWYRQSLGQGLEFLIYFQGNSAPDKSGLPSDRFSAERTGGSVSTLTIQRTQQEDSAVYLCASSPSGPSLYGYTFGSGTRLTVV.

V and J are TRBV6-1 and TRBJ1-5; D is perhaps TRBD1 (6 bases). Germline values: CDR1 MNHNS, CDR2 SASEGT. The CDR3 totals 15 residues. V was pared by 4 bases and J by 7 bases, with 17 bases between. CDR3 in amino acids: CASSATGFREQPQHF. DNA of the CDR3: TGTGCCAGCAGTGCAACAGGGTTTAGGGAGCAGCCCCAGCATTTT.

The sample holds a few counts of this clonotype. This chain joins TRBV5-8 and TRBJ1-5; D is unclear. The germline V gene encodes CDR1 SGHTS and CDR2 YDEGEE. This CDR3 region has 16 residues. Between the trimmed V and J ends, which lost 0 bases and 3 bases, there was a span of 13 bases. The chain's CDR3 is CASSLVGVESNQPQHF. The CDR3 nucleotides read TGTGCCAGCAGCTTGGTGGGTGTCGAGTCCAATCAGCCCCAGCATTTT.

This clonotype was seen a handful of times. The V and J genes are TRBV12-3 or TRBV12-4 and TRBJ2-5; D may be TRBD1 or TRBD2 (5 bases each). The CDR3 loop spans 14 amino acids. Trimming pared 5 bases from V and 4 bases from J, leaving 14 bases between. The CDR3 sequence is CASSLGTELETQYF. In DNA, the CDR3 is TGTGCCAGCAGTCTGGGGACCGAGCTAGAGACCCAGTACTTC.

In this sample, this clonotype turned up many times. The gene calls are TRBV7-9 and TRBJ2-7, with D perhaps given as TRBD1 or TRBD2 (5 bases each). V was shortened by 3 bases and J by 2 bases, with 14 bases between the two germline ends. The CDR3 totals 15 residues. Germline CDR1 SEHNR, CDR2 FQNEAQ (reference sequence). CDR3 nucleotide sequence: TGTGCCAGCAGCTTTGACACGGGGCCTACCTACGAGCAGTACTTC. It codes for CASSFDTGPTYEQYF.

This clonotype showed up many times. The chain has TRBV4-3 and TRBJ2-5, with 9 bases that match TRBD1. The CDR3 length is 14 residues. The junction had 1 base not matched to a gene; V was cut back by 0 bases and J by 5 bases. The V gene's germline CDR1 is LGHNA and CDR2 YSLEER. The CDR3 protein is CASSQDGQGETQYF. The DNA for the CDR3 is TGCGCCAGCAGCCAAGATGGACAGGGGGAGACCCAGTACTTC.

This clonotype was observed at least ten times. The V call is TRBV5-1, the J call TRBJ1-1, with 10 bases identical to TRBD1. The germline CDR1 and CDR2 sequences are SGHRS and YFSETQ. The trim removed 4 bases at V and 1 base at J, leaving 7 bases unmatched. This CDR3 region has 16 residues. DNA of the CDR3: TGCGCCAGCAGCCCCGACAGGGGGCCCCCGAACACTGAAGCTTTCTTT. This sequence encodes CASSPDRGPPNTEAFF.

This clonotype was observed a few times. V gene TRBV2 combines with J gene TRBJ2-1; unclear D gene. The CDR3 runs 16 residues. Germline CDR1 reads SNHLY; CDR2 reads FYNNEI. V was shortened by 0 bases and J by 2 bases, with 11 bases between the two germline ends. Written as DNA, the CDR3 is TGTGCCAGCAGTGAAGCGCGCGGAGTCCCCTACAATGAGCAGTTCTTC. It is translated as CASSEARGVPYNEQFF.

This clonotype showed up just a few times. This rearrangement joins TRBV7-8 to TRBJ2-3, with D unresolved. This CDR3 comprises 12 residues. Germline CDR1 and CDR2: SGHVS and FQNEAQ. V lost 5 bases and J lost 10, with 13 bases in between. CDR3 in DNA: TGTGCCAGCAGCCCCGAACTCGGAGCGCAGTATTTT. It encodes CASSPELGAQYF.

This clonotype was seen ten or more times. This sequence joins TRBV6-5 and TRBJ1-1; D may be TRBD1 (5 bases). Germline CDR1 and CDR2: MNHEY and SVGAGI. Trimming stripped 0 bases from V and 7 bases from J, with 12 bases between. This CDR3 has 14 amino acids. CDR3: CASSYSSGAIEAFF. CDR3 nucleotides: TGTGCCAGCAGTTACTCTTCCGGGGCCATTGAAGCTTTCTTT.

This clonotype came up many times. The rearrangement uses TRBV27 and TRBJ2-3; 8 positions agree with TRBD1. CDR1 and CDR2 (germline): MNHEY, SMNVEV (reference sequence). The CDR3 contains 15 residues. Germline trimming cut 3 bases from V and 3 bases from J; bases unmatched to any gene: 5. The DNA for the CDR3 is TGTGCCAGCAGTTTCTCTACAGGGGGGACAGATACGCAGTATTTT. Translating gives CASSFSTGGTDTQYF.

In the case of this clonotype: One base away lies a much larger clone, so this may be a sequencing read error. The rearrangement links TRBV5-5 to TRBJ1-1; D remains unclear. In germline, CDR1 is SGHKS, CDR2 YYEKEE (reference sequence). There are 13 residues in the CDR3. CDR3 residues: CASSLARPTEASF. The CDR3, as DNA: TGTGCCAGCAGCTTGGCCAGGCCCACTGAAGCTTCCTTT. The entire variable domain, with the rest obtained from reference TRBV5-5 and TRBJ1-1, is as follows: DAGVTQSPTHLIKTRGQQVTLRCSPISGHKSVSWYQQVLGQGPQFIFQYYEKEERGRGNFPDRFSARQFPNYSSELNVNALLLGDSALYLCASSLARPTEASFGQGTRLTVV.

This clonotype has ten or more counts. V usage is TRBV4-3 and J usage is TRBJ1-1, with unresolved D. This CDR3 is 15 amino acids long. The germline CDR1 and CDR2 sequences are LGHNA and YSLEER. Trimming removed 0 bases from V and 1 base from J, with 9 bases in between. The CDR3 DNA is TGCGCCAGCAGCCAAGAGGCACTAACGAACACTGAAGCTTTCTTT. The encoded protein is CASSQEALTNTEAFF.

This clonotype occurred many times. The chain links TRBV18 to TRBJ1-1; D ambiguous. V lost 2 bases and J 1 base, leaving 8 bases between the germline ends. This CDR3 comprises 14 residues. The germline CDR1 and CDR2 sequences are KGHSH and LQKENI. CDR3 residues: CASSPTPTNTEAFF. The DNA for the CDR3 is TGTGCCAGCTCACCAACACCTACGAACACTGAAGCTTTCTTT. The full variable domain, rest sourced from reference TRBV18 and TRBJ1-1, is NAGVMQNPRHLVRRRGQEARLRCSPMKGHSHVYWYRQLPEEGLKFMVYLQKENIIDESGMPKERFSAEFPKEGPSILRIQQVVRGDSAAYFCASSPTPTNTEAFFGQGTRLTVV.

There are a few counts of this clonotype. This CDR3 reads CASSNQGSSYEQYF. Written as DNA, the CDR3 is TGTGCCAGCAGCAATCAGGGGTCCTCCTACGAGCAGTACTTC. The V call is TRBV21-1, the J call TRBJ2-7; no DNA check was done on the table's D call, TRBD1. TRBV21-1 is an annotated pseudogene. The CDR3 is 14 residues long.

The J gene is TRBJ1-2, the V gene TRBV12-3 or TRBV12-4; tentatively, D is TRBD1 (5 bases). V was clipped by 2 bases and J by 7 bases, with 14 bases between them. CDR3 length: 14 residues. The CDR3 loop is CASSLRGLGSGYTF. Written as DNA, the CDR3 is TGTGCCAGCAGTTTAAGGGGATTGGGTAGTGGCTACACCTTC.

This clonotype has a count of ten or more. The chain employs TRBV12-3 or TRBV12-4 and TRBJ1-5, with D perhaps matching TRBD1 (5 bases). V shed 4 bases and J shed 5 bases, with 6 bases lying between them. The CDR3 consists of 12 residues. This chain's CDR3 is CASSWGDQPQHF. CDR3 bases: TGTGCCAGCAGTTGGGGGGATCAGCCCCAGCATTTT.

This clonotype was seen ten or more times. The chain couples TRBV6-6 to TRBJ2-6, with D unresolved. Germline V gives CDR1 MNHNY, CDR2 SVGAGI (reference sequence). The CDR3 spans 15 residues. V lost 0 bases and J 6 bases, leaving 9 bases between the germline ends. Written as DNA, the CDR3 is TGTGCCAGCAGTTACTCGTTGGATATGGCCAACGTCCTGACTTTC. It is translated as CASSYSLDMANVLTF.

The V gene is TRBV4-1, the J gene TRBJ1-1; tentatively, D is TRBD1 (5 bases). Trimming took 2 bases from V and 0 from J, leaving 16 bases between them. The CDR3 contains 17 residues. Germline lookup yields CDR1 MGHRA and CDR2 YSYEKL. The DNA of the CDR3 is TGCGCCAGCAGCCAAACTCCCAGGGTGTCGATGAACACTGAAGCTTTCTTT. This codes for CASSQTPRVSMNTEAFF.

This clonotype has only a few counts. The rearrangement joins TRBV28 to TRBJ1-6; D is uncertain. This CDR3 has 12 residues. V was clipped by 3 bases and J by 10 bases, with 7 bases between them. CDR1 and CDR2 from the germline V gene are MDHEN and SYDVKM. DNA of the CDR3: TGTGCCAGCAGTTTGGAGGAATCACCCCTCCACTTT. Translating it yields CASSLEESPLHF.

This clonotype was observed a handful of times. The V gene is TRBV20-1, the J gene TRBJ2-6; D is ambiguous. This CDR3 comprises 13 residues. Trimming took off 3 bases at V and 0 bases at J, with 3 bases between the two ends. Germline CDR1 and CDR2: DFQATT and SNEGSKA (reference sequence). This CDR3 is CSARSSGANVLTF. The CDR3 DNA follows: TGCAGTGCTAGGAGCTCTGGGGCCAACGTCCTGACTTTC.

This clonotype has only a few counts. This may be a read error, as it is one base from a much larger clone. The CDR3 nucleotides read TGTGCCAGCAGTCCCGGGGCTGGCAATCAGCCCCAGCATTTT. Translated: CASSPGAGNQPQHF. The genes are TRBV9 and TRBJ1-5; perhaps TRBD1 as D (5 bases). Trimming took off 5 bases at V and 2 bases at J, with 11 bases between the two ends. This CDR3 has 14 residues. Germline V CDR1 and CDR2: SGDLS, YYNGEE.

This clonotype was found a few times. CDR3 sequence: CAISESGSGNTIYF. The CDR3 DNA is TGTGCCATCAGTGAGTCAGGCTCTGGAAACACCATATATTTT. This chain links TRBV10-3 with TRBJ1-3; D uncertain. V was clipped by 0 bases and J by 0 bases, with 3 bases between them. Germline-derived CDR1 and CDR2 are ENHRY and SYGVKD. The CDR3 contains 14 residues.

This clonotype was picked up a small number of times. V usage is TRBV12-3 or TRBV12-4 and J usage is TRBJ2-1; 12 bases are a match to TRBD2. The CDR3 is 15 amino acids. V trimming: 8 bases; J trimming: 6 bases; junction bases outside the gene matches: 8. The CDR3 loop is CASPPPSGGGNEQFF. DNA of the CDR3: TGTGCCAGCCCCCCACCTAGCGGGGGGGGCAATGAGCAGTTCTTC.

This clonotype appeared many times. This chain joins TRBV5-6 and TRBJ1-4; a weak D match, TRBD1 (5 bases). In germline, CDR1 is SGHDT, CDR2 YYEEEE. This CDR3 is 13 amino acids long. Trimming pared 4 bases from V and 5 bases from J, leaving 9 bases between. The CDR3 is CASSGYRNEKLFF. CDR3 DNA sequence: TGTGCCAGCAGCGGGTACAGGAATGAAAAACTGTTTTTT.

The table lists this clonotype with a few counts. The CDR3 spells CASSFRQLSQPQHF. CDR3 nucleotides: TGTGCCAGCAGCTTCCGACAGCTAAGTCAGCCCCAGCATTTT. The chain is built from TRBV11-2 and TRBJ1-5; tentative D call: TRBD1 (5 bases). This CDR3 has 14 residues. Germline CDR1 and CDR2: SGHAT and FQNNGV. V lost 3 bases to trimming and J lost 6 bases, with 12 bases between them.